These 8 T cell receptor beta chains were sequenced from one sample in a study of blood T cell repertoires in COVID-19. Clones were sequenced by immunoSEQ multiplex PCR, and TCRdb holds only the in-frame ones, with some missing. This table has under 300,000 clones, 75% to 90% appearing once. The sample consisted of PBMCs or T cells enriched from blood (not recorded which). These receptors all stem from a woman aged 30 to 39 with acute COVID-19.

This chain uses TRBV28 with TRBJ1-1; D is ambiguous. V gave up 5 bases and J gave up 0 bases, with 22 bases separating them. Germline CDR1 MDHEN, CDR2 SYDVKM. The CDR3 runs 18 residues. The CDR3 DNA sequence: TGTGCCAGCAGTCCCATTGCGCCACTCAGGCCCTTGAACACTGAAGCTTTCTTT. This sequence encodes CASSPIAPLRPLNTEAFF.

The chain is built from TRBV7-6 and TRBJ1-1; maybe TRBD1 (6 bases). This CDR3 is built from 12 residues. The germline V gene has CDR1 SGHVS and CDR2 FNYEAQ. The V end was cut by 5 bases, the J end by 7 bases, with 11 bases between. The DNA for the CDR3 is TGTGCCAGCAGCCTGGGGGGGCTTGAAGCTTTCTTT. It is translated as CASSLGGLEAFF.

The chain has TRBV7-2 and TRBJ1-2; D ambiguous. Trimming left V 3 bases short and J 1 base short, with 9 bases between. Germline V gives CDR1 SGHTA, CDR2 FQGNSA. This CDR3 has 14 residues. In DNA form, the CDR3 reads TGTGCCAGCAGCTTGGGCCCAATTAACTATGGCTACACCTTC. Translated: CASSLGPINYGYTF. Using reference TRBV7-2 and TRBJ1-2 for the parts outside the CDR3, the full variable domain is GAGVSQSPSNKVTEKGKDVELRCDPISGHTALYWYRQSLGQGLEFLIYFQGNSAPDKSGLPSDRFSAERTGGSVSTLTIQRTQQEDSAVYLCASSLGPINYGYTFGSGTRLTVV.

This clone was observed a single time. The chain combines TRBV27 with TRBJ2-1, with TRBD1 matching over 7 bases. The CDR3 has 14 amino acids. V trimming: 6 bases; J trimming: 5 bases; junction bases outside the gene matches: 7. Germline CDR1 is MNHEY and CDR2 is SMNVEV (reference sequence). The CDR3 spells CASRERGLDNEQFF. For the CDR3, the DNA is TGTGCCAGCAGGGAAAGGGGGCTGGACAATGAGCAGTTCTTC.

The gene calls are TRBV6-4 and TRBJ2-1, with 7 bases lining up with TRBD1. The V and J ends lost 7 bases and 9 bases, in that order; junction bases with no gene match: 9. CDR1 and CDR2 (germline): MRHNA, SNTAGT. The CDR3 has 13 amino acids. CDR3 sequence: CASTNGDSSEQFF. In DNA, the CDR3 is TGTGCCAGCACCAATGGGGACAGCAGTGAGCAGTTCTTC.

CDR3 amino acids: CASSTGQGSRTEAFF. The CDR3 DNA reads as TGTGCCAGCAGTACAGGACAGGGGAGCCGCACTGAAGCTTTCTTT. The rearrangement uses TRBV6-5 and TRBJ1-1; 9 nucleotides match TRBD1. Germline CDR1 and CDR2: MNHEY and SVGAGI. J lost 4 bases, V lost 5 bases, and 8 bases had no gene match. This CDR3 comprises 15 residues.

As regards this clone: Different DNA sequences within this sample yield the same CDR3. This chain joins TRBV2 and TRBJ1-1; tentative D call: TRBD1 (6 bases). Germline CDR1 SNHLY, CDR2 FYNNEI. V was cut by 9 bases and J by 4 bases, with 18 bases left in between. This CDR3 spans 14 amino acids. CDR3 bases: TGTGCCAGAGCCCCCCAGGGGCCGGGCACTGAAGCTTTCTTT. It codes for CARAPQGPGTEAFF.

V is TRBV2 and J is TRBJ1-2; tentative D call: TRBD1 (5 bases). Germline CDR1 reads SNHLY; CDR2 reads FYNNEI. The CDR3 is 16 residues long. Trimming pared 5 bases from V and 2 bases from J, leaving 18 bases between. For the CDR3, the DNA is TGTGCCAGCAGTCCACGGAGACAGAACTTAAACTATGGCTACACCTTC. As protein: CASSPRRQNLNYGYTF.